This T cell receptor (beta chain) was identified in a study of blood T cell repertoires in COVID-19. Study-level information: Material from acute and convalescent COVID-19 was sourced from the United States, Italy and Spain. From T cells, B-cell-depleted T cells, or PBMCs came the material, which was cDNA or gDNA.

How the authors handled the data: Amplification of reference gene primers provided the estimated nucleated cell counts. This table comes from immunoSEQ multiplex PCR, and its TCRdb copy is limited to in-frame clones, with some not included. V and J calls and clone size are those listed in that table; D and trimming were worked out from the DNA. The repertoire consists of 150,000 to 200,000 clones, with roughly 82% occurring once and the leading ten covering about 4.9%. The CDR3 has 15 residues. The V gene's germline CDR1 is LNHDA and CDR2 SQIVND (reference sequence). Germline trimming cut 5 bases from V and 0 bases from J; bases unmatched to any gene: 4.

Sequenced sample: peripheral blood. The TCR sequence derives from a woman in her 30s with acute or convalescent COVID-19. The chain couples TRBV19 to TRBJ2-4, with 7 bases identical to TRBD1. The CDR3 reads CASSDRDRAKNIQYF. The DNA for the CDR3 is TGTGCCAGTAGTGACAGGGACCGAGCCAAAAACATTCAGTACTTC.